This T cell receptor beta chain was identified during a study of beta chain features in type 1 diabetes. Study overall: Cells sorted and examined across all samples totaled roughly 100,000,000.

The CDR3 loop spans 12 amino acids. Germline values: CDR1 GTSNPN, CDR2 SVGIG (reference sequence). The V gene end was trimmed by 3 bases and the J gene end by 6 bases; junction bases not matched to a gene: 4. Investigators reverse transcribed all isolated RNA, so they sequenced expressed TCRB transcripts. The method was immunoSEQ multiplex PCR; TCRdb's version includes in-frame clones alone and lacks a portion of them. The sample carries 640,000 or so clones, around an eighth recorded once. With regard to this clone: The antigen is undetermined.

Study-level points and caveats: Shortening of TCRB CDR3s, moderate but significant, appeared in all four CD4+ subsets of Type 1 diabetes patients.

This clonotype was obtained from a man aged 18 to 30 with type 1 diabetes. Sequences were obtained from naive CD4+ T cells from blood. The gene calls are TRBV30 and TRBJ1-2; 7 bases align to TRBD1. DNA of the CDR3: TGTGCCTGGAGGGAAACAGGGGATGGCTACACCTTC. Translating gives CAWRETGDGYTF.